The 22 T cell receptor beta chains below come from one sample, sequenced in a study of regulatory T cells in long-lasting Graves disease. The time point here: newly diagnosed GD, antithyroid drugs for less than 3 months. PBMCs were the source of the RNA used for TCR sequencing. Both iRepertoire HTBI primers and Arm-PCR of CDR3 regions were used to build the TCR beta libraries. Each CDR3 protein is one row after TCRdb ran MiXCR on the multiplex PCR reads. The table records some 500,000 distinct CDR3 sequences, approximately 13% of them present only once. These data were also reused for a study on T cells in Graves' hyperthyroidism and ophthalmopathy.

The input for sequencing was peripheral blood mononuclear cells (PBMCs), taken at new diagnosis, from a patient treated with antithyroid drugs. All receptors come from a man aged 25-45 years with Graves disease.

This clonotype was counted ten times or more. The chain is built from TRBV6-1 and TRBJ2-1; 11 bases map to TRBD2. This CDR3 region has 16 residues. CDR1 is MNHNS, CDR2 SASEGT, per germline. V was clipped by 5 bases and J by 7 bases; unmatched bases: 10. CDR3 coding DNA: TGTGCCAGCAGTCCTCCCCGGGCTAGCGGGAGGAATGAGCAGTTCTTC. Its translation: CASSPPRASGRNEQFF.

In nucleotides, the CDR3 is TGTGCCAGTCACTCGGGGGGGTATGAGCAGTTCTTC. It yields the protein CASHSGGYEQFF. V gene TRBV25-1 combines with J gene TRBJ2-1; 8 bases align to TRBD2. CDR3 size: 12 residues. The junction had 6 bases not matched to a gene; V was cut back by 9 bases and J by 8 bases. Germline-derived CDR1 and CDR2 are MGHDK and SYGVNS.

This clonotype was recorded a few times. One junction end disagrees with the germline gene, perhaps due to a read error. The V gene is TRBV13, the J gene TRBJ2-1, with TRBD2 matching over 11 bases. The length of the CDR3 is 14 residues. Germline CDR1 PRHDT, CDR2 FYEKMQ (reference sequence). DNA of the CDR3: TGTGCCAGCAGCTTAGGACATACCCCTAGCGGGAGGCTCTTC. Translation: CASSLGHTPSGRLF.

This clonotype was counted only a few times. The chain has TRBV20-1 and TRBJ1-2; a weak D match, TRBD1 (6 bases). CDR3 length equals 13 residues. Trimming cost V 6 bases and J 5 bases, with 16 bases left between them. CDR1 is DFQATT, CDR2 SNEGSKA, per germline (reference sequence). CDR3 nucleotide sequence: TGCAGTGCCCCAAACCCGGACAGTTATGGCTACACCTTC. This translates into CSAPNPDSYGYTF.

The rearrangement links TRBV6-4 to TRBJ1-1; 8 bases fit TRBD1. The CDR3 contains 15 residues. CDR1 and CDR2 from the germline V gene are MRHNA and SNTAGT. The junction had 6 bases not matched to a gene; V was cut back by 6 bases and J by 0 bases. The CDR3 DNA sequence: TGTGCCAGCAGGCCACAGGGGGGAGTGAACACTGAAGCTTTCTTT. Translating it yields CASRPQGGVNTEAFF.

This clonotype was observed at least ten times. The CDR3 DNA reads as TGTGCCAGCAGTGTCCCTAGATTGGTGGCCTCCTACGAGCAGTACTTC. As protein: CASSVPRLVASYEQYF. The chain recombines TRBV2 with TRBJ2-7; D is uncertain. Germline lookup yields CDR1 SNHLY and CDR2 FYNNEI. Deletions cut 4 bases from V and 0 bases from J, with 16 bases between. The CDR3 consists of 16 residues.

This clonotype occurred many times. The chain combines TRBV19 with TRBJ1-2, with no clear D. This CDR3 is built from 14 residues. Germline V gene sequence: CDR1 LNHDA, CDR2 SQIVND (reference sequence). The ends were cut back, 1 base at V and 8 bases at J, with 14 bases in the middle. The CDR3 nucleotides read TGTGCCAGTAGTATAGGCGGCAGGAGCCACGGCTACACCTTC. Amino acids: CASSIGGRSHGYTF.

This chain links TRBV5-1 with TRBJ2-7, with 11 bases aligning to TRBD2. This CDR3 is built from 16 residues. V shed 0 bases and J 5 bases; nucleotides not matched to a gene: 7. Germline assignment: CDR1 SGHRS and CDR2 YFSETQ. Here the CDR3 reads CASSLAASGRTHEQYF. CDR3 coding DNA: TGCGCCAGCAGCTTGGCCGCTAGCGGGAGGACCCACGAGCAGTACTTC.

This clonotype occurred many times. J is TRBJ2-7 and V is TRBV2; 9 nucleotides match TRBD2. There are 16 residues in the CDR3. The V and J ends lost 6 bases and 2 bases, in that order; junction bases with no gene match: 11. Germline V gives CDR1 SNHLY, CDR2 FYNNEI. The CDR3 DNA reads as TGTGCCAGCAGGGACGACAAGGGACTAGCACCCTACGAGCAGTACTTC. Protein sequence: CASRDDKGLAPYEQYF.

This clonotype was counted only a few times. CDR3: CSAHDREWTEAFF. The DNA for the CDR3 is TGCAGTGCTCACGACAGGGAGTGGACTGAAGCTTTCTTT. The rearrangement joins TRBV20-1 to TRBJ1-1; TRBD1 agrees at 7 bases. V gave up 5 bases and J gave up 5 bases; unmatched junction bases: 8. Germline V CDR1 and CDR2: DFQATT, SNEGSKA (reference sequence). This CDR3 has 13 residues.

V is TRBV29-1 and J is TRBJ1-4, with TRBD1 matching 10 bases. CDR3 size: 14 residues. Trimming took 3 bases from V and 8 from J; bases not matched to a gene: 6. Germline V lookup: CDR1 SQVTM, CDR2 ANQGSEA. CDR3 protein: CSVEDRGRQEKLFF. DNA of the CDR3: TGCAGCGTTGAGGACAGGGGGAGACAGGAAAAACTGTTTTTT.

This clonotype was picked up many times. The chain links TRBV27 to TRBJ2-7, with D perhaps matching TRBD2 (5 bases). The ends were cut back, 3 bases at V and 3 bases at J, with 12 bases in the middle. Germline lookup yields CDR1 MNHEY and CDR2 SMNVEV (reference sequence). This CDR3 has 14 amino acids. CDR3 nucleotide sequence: TGTGCCAGCAGTTTCGCGGAGGCCCTCTACGAGCAGTACTTC. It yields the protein CASSFAEALYEQYF.

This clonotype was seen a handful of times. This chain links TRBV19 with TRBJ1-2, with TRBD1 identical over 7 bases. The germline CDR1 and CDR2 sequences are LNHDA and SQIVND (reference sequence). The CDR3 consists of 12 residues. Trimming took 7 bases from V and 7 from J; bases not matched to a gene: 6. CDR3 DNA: TGTGCCAGTACTGCAGGGGGAAGTGGCTACACCTTC. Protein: CASTAGGSGYTF.

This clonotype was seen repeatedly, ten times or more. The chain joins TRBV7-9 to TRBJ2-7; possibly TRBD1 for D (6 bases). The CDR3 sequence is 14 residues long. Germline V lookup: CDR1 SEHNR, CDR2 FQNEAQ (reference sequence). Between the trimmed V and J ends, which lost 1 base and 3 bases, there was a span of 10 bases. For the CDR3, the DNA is TGTGCCAGCAGCTTAGGGGGGCCAGTCTACGAGCAGTACTTC. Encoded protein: CASSLGGPVYEQYF. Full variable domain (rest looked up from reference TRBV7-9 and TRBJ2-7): DTGVSQNPRHKITKRGQNVTFRCDPISEHNRLYWYRQTLGQGPEFLTYFQNEAQLEKSRLLSDRFSAERPKGSFSTLEIQRTEQGDSAMYLCASSLGGPVYEQYFGPGTRLTVT.

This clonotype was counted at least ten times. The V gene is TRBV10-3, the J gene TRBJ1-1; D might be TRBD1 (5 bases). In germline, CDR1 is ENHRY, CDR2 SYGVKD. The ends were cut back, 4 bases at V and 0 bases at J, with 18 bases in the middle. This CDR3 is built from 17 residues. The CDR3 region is CAISGVGRTIMNTEAFF. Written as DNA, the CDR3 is TGTGCCATCAGTGGAGTGGGAAGGACAATAATGAACACTGAAGCTTTCTTT.

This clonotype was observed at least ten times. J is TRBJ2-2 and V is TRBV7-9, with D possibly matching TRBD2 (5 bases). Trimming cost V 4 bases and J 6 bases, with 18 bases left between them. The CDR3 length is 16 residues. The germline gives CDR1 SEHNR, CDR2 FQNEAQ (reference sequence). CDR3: CASSSRWLASPGELFF. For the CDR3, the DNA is TGTGCCAGCAGCTCCCGGTGGCTAGCCTCTCCCGGGGAGCTGTTTTTT.

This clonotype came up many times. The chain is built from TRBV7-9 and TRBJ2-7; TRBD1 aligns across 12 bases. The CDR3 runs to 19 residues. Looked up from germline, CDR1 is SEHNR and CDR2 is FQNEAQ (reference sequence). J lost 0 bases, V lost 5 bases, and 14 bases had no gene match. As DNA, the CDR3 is TGTGCCAGCAGCCCCGCGGGACAGGGGGCCAGTCGCCACTCCTACGAGCAGTACTTC. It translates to CASSPAGQGASRHSYEQYF.

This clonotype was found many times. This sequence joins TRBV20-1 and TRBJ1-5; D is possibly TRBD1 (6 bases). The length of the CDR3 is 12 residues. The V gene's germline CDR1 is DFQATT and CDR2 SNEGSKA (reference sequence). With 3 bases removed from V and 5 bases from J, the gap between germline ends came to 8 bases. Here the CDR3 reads CSARDSHQPQHF. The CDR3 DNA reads TGCAGTGCTAGGGACAGCCATCAGCCCCAGCATTTT.

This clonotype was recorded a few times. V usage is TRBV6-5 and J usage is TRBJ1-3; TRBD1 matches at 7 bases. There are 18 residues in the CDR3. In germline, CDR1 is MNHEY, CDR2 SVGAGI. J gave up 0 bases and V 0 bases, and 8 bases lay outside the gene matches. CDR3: CASSYSGGRGISGNTIYF. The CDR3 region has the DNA TGTGCCAGCAGTTACTCGGGAGGCAGGGGGATCTCTGGAAACACCATATATTTT.

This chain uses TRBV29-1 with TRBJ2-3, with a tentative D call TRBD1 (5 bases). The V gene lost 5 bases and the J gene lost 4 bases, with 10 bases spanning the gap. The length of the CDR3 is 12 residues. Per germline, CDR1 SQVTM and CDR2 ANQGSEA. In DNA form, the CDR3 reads TGCAGCGTTAAGGGGCCGTCAGATACGCAGTATTTT. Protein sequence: CSVKGPSDTQYF.

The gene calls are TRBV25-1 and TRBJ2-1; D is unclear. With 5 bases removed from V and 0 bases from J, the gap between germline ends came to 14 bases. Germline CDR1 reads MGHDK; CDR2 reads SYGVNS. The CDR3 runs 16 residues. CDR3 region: CASSSGVSSSYNEQFF. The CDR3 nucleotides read TGTGCCAGCAGTTCTGGAGTGTCTAGCTCCTACAATGAGCAGTTCTTC.

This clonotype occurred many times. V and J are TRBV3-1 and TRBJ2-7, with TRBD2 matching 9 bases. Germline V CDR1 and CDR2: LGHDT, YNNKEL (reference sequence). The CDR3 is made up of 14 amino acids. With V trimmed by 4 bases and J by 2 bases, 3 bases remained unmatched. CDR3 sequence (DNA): TGTGCCAGCAGCCGGCGGGAGGGTACCTACGAGCAGTACTTC. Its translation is CASSRREGTYEQYF.